This paragraph reports one T cell receptor (beta chain). Its antigen remains unknown. Trimming removed 3 bases from V and 6 bases from J, with 12 bases in between. The CDR3 loop spans 13 amino acids. Germline V gene lookup returns CDR1 DFQATT and CDR2 SNEGSKA (reference sequence). This sample is part of a study of post-analysis software for immune sequencing data. Unique molecular identifiers were present in the TCR beta cDNA libraries. MiXCR, run by TCRdb on the PCR reads, gives a single entry per CDR3 protein. Among some 690,000 distinct CDR3 sequences listed, 55% to 60% were seen once. Study results and limitations: With TRBV5-6, TRBV5-1 and TRBV20-1 included, 4 or 5 TRBV segments were more frequent in patients than in controls. Significantly lower normalized Chao1 diversity was seen in multiple sclerosis patients than in controls. Samples from one preparation batch, clustered by F measure, grouped strongly together.

The chain carries TRBV20-1 and TRBJ2-1; D not resolved. The sample was blood. This TCR derives from a girl under 10 years old with multiple sclerosis. The CDR3: CSASYPDSNEQFF. The CDR3 nucleotides are TGCAGTGCTAGTTACCCCGACTCCAATGAGCAGTTCTTC.